This T cell receptor (beta chain) was observed in a study of blood T cell repertoires in COVID-19. One Seattle source followed patients from active infection through their disease course. The data were produced by immunoSEQ multiplex PCR, yet TCRdb's version contains in-frame clones alone and is incomplete. The sample shows about 130,000 clones, about 89% of them seen only once. The ends were cut back, 4 bases at V and 4 bases at J, with 12 bases in the middle. The germline CDR1 and CDR2 sequences are SGHKS and YYEKEE (reference sequence). This CDR3 region has 14 residues. The chain recombines TRBV5-5 with TRBJ1-5; TRBD1 might be the D (6 bases). Sequenced input: peripheral blood. This clonotype was obtained from a woman between 65 and 79 years old with COVID-19, enrolled during active disease. CDR3 loop: CASSPGVLNQPQHF. The CDR3 DNA sequence: TGTGCCAGCAGCCCAGGGGTCCTAAATCAGCCCCAGCATTTT. Combining the CDR3 with reference TRBV5-5 and TRBJ1-5 gives the whole variable domain DAGVTQSPTHLIKTRGQQVTLRCSPISGHKSVSWYQQVLGQGPQFIFQYYEKEERGRGNFPDRFSARQFPNYSSELNVNALLLGDSALYLCASSPGVLNQPQHFGDGTRLSIL.